Presented here are 9 T cell receptor beta chains from one specimen sequenced in a study of preoperative IRX-2 immunotherapy in early breast cancer. The protocol was immunoSEQ multiplex PCR, while the TCRdb copy is restricted to in-frame clones and leaves out a portion. This sample has 20,000 to 25,000 clones, with about 87% found just once. The sample's treatment: preoperative locoregional IRX-2 cytokine immunotherapy. This material consisted of tumor tissue, taken after IRX-2 immunotherapy. These receptors all come from a human donor with breast cancer.

This chain links TRBV11-3 with TRBJ2-6; D unclear. The CDR3 extends over 16 amino acids. Germline assignment: CDR1 SGHNT and CDR2 YENEEA. Trimming removed 2 bases from V and 0 bases from J, with 8 bases in between. CDR3 region: CASSLQVSSGANVLTF. The CDR3 DNA is TGTGCCAGCAGCTTACAGGTATCCTCTGGGGCCAACGTCCTGACTTTC.

The genes are TRBV28 and TRBJ1-2; 7 bases fit TRBD1. J gave up 8 bases and V 1 base, and 7 bases lay outside the gene matches. This CDR3 is built from 14 residues. Germline V lookup: CDR1 MDHEN, CDR2 SYDVKM. CDR3 DNA sequence: TGTGCCAGCAGTTTATCCTTTCAGGGGGGAGGCTACACCTTC. Its protein product is CASSLSFQGGGYTF.

This rearrangement joins TRBV11-2 to TRBJ2-5, with D tentatively TRBD1 (5 bases). The CDR3 length is 13 residues. V dropped 5 bases and J dropped 0 bases, with 7 bases sitting between them. The germline CDR1 and CDR2 sequences are SGHAT and FQNNGV. CDR3 in amino acids: CASSRGYQETQYF. CDR3 nucleotides: TGTGCCAGCAGCAGGGGATACCAAGAGACCCAGTACTTC.

The chain links TRBV4-2 to TRBJ2-1; 8 bases align to TRBD1. The CDR3 spans 16 residues. Losses at the gene ends were 2 bases for V and 0 bases for J; bases not matched to a gene: 3. Germline assignment: CDR1 LGHNA and CDR2 YNFKEQ. Written as DNA, the CDR3 is TGTGCCAGCAGCCAATTGGGACAGGCCTCCTACAATGAGCAGTTCTTC. Its protein is CASSQLGQASYNEQFF.

For this clone: At one boundary the junction diverges from the germline segment, which might be a read error. The J gene is TRBJ1-4, the V gene TRBV28; no clear D. The CDR3 spans 11 residues. Germline loops: CDR1 MDHEN, CDR2 SYDVKM. The CDR3 DNA reads as TGTGCCAGCAGTTTAATGGGTCGCATGATTTTT. This sequence encodes CASSLMGRMIF. Full variable domain (missing parts from reference TRBV28 and TRBJ1-4): DVKVTQSSRYLVKRTGEKVFLECVQDMDHENMFWYRQDPGLGLRLIYFSYDVKMKEKGDIPEGYSVSREKKERFSLILESASTNQTSMYLCASSLMGRMIFGSGTQLSVL.

The genes are TRBV6-4 and TRBJ2-4, with D hard to call. The ends were cut back, 6 bases at V and 3 bases at J, with 21 bases in the middle. The length of the CDR3 is 17 residues. Germline V gene lookup returns CDR1 MRHNA and CDR2 SNTAGT. In DNA, the CDR3 is TGTGCCAGCAGCCGCACGCGACCTGGGCAGTGCAAAAACATTCAGTACTTC. Its protein product is CASSRTRPGQCKNIQYF.

This rearrangement joins TRBV9 to TRBJ2-5, with D perhaps matching TRBD1 or TRBD2 (6 bases each). Per germline, CDR1 SGDLS and CDR2 YYNGEE. The germline V and J ends were trimmed by 3 bases and 0 bases, with 9 bases remaining between them. The CDR3 length is 14 residues. CDR3 bases: TGTGCCAGCAGCGCGGGGGCCCACCAAGAGACCCAGTACTTC. Its protein is CASSAGAHQETQYF.

The chain combines TRBV5-1 with TRBJ1-3; unclear D gene. Germline CDR1 reads SGHRS; CDR2 reads YFSETQ. The CDR3 runs 16 residues. V lost 1 base to trimming and J lost 4 bases, with 15 bases between them. CDR3 in amino acids: CASSLYGQGSGNTIYF. The CDR3 DNA reads TGCGCCAGCAGCTTGTATGGGCAAGGGTCCGGAAACACCATATATTTT.

This clone was found once. The V and J genes are TRBV5-5 and TRBJ2-5; possibly TRBD1 for D (5 bases). The germline V and J ends were trimmed by 4 bases and 4 bases, with 14 bases remaining between them. The CDR3 sequence is 14 residues long. Germline assignment: CDR1 SGHKS and CDR2 YYEKEE (reference sequence). The CDR3 bases are TGTGCCAGCAGCCGGAACCAGGGCGGAGAGACCCAGTACTTC. Protein: CASSRNQGGETQYF.